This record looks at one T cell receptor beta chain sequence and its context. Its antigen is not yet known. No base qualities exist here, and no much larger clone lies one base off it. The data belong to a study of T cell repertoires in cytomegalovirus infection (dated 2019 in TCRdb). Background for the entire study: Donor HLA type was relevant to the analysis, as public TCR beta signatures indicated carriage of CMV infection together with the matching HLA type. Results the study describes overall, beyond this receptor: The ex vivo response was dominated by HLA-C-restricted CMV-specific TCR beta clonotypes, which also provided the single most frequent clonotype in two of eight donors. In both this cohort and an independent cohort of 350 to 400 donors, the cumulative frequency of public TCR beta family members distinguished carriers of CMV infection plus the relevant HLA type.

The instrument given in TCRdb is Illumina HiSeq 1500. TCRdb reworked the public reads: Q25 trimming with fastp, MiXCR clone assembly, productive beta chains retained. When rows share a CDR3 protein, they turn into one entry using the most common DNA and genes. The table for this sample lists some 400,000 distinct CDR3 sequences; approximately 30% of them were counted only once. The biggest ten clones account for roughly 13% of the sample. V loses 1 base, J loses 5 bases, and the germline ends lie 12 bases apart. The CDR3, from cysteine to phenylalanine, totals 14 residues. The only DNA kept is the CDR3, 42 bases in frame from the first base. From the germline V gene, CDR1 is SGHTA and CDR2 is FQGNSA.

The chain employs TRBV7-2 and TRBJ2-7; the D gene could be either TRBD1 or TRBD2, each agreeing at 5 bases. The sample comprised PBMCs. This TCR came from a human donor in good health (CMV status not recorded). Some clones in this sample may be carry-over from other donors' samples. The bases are TGTGCCAGCAGCTTAGAGCTCCGGGGCCACGAGCAGTACTTC. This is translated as CASSLELRGHEQYF.